Sequencing of this TCR beta chain was carried out in a study of T cell responses to AZD1222 COVID-19 vaccine (dated by TCRdb to the early 2020s). For the wider study: AZD1222 recipients given second doses at about 4 weeks or at about 12 weeks were pooled, since spike-specific TCR depth and breadth were not found to differ between the two schedules. A total of around 240 trial participants underwent TCR sequencing, of whom around 200 received two doses of AZD1222 and around 25 received two doses of the MenACWY control vaccine. Trial participants were enrolled by age into subgroups of 18-55, 56-69 and 70-plus years, and around 150, 28 and 57 TCR-sequenced participants, respectively, were included in these subgroups.

The CDR3 regions of human TCRbeta chains were subjected to immunosequencing. The paper's data handling went like this. TCRs in the repertoires were matched against a reference library of SARS-CoV-2-specific TCRs that had been generated with the MIRA antigen-specificity platform. Breadth was defined as the fraction of unique TCRs that were SARS-CoV-2-associated. Depth was defined as the fraction of total T cells that were SARS-CoV-2-associated. Using the MIRA data, each spike-specific TCR was mapped to the spike region that the TCR reacts to and placed in a CD4 or CD8 class. Log10-transformed breadth and depth values were compared by one-way ANOVA with Sidak's multiple comparisons tests. Sourced from immuneACCESS, this table was stored by TCRdb with only in-frame sequences that have V and J called. A share of the clones is absent; for the studies checked, an unresolved V gene accounts for under half, and the remainder has no known explanation. V and J calls and clone size are given by that table; D and trimming were obtained from the DNA. The sample table holds 30,000 to 35,000 clones, of which around 88% were seen once. Of the sample, approximately 6.6% falls within the top ten clones.

This sample's time point label indicates: baseline before first vaccination. Vaccinee samples came from UK trials COV001 and COV002, including a single-blind randomized controlled phase 2/3 trial of AZD1222 (ChAdOx1 nCoV-19) in healthy adults. Trial participant PBMC samples were collected at day 0 and day 28 after the second dose for TCRbeta chain sequencing. A word on this clone: The antigen it binds to is not known. There are no base qualities to consult, and no much larger clone falls within one base.

The germline V gene supplies CDR1 SGHRS and CDR2 YFSETQ. Including cysteine and phenylalanine, the CDR3 has 15 amino acids. Only the CDR3 part of the read is kept: 45 bases, read in frame from the first base. V has 3 bases trimmed and J has 5 bases trimmed; junction bases matching no gene number 7. Broader findings and caveats from the paper: The whole spike protein was spanned by vaccine-associated CD4 TCRs, and dominant responses were seen in regions 160-218 and 743-854. Most participants were white British and females outnumbered males, and the authors suggested that clonal diversity may have been underestimated. Nearly half of unique spike-specific TCRs reportedly recognized epitopes outside regions mutated in the B.1.351 and B.1.1.7 variants. No day 14 peak-response samples were available, so repertoires were characterized only after the peak T cell response. Conclusions about previously exposed vaccinees are limited because only six or seven AZD1222 recipients were SARS-CoV-2 seropositive at baseline. The 56-69-year group was small, and its depth increase did not reach significance, likely because of low power. After two AZD1222 doses, both the breadth and the depth of spike-specific TCRs were significantly higher than at day 0 and than in MenACWY recipients.

The V and J genes are TRBV5-1 and TRBJ2-5, and TRBD1 matches 10 of the central bases. This TCR derives from an adult in good health. The sequencing here drew on peripheral blood, taken on day 0 of AZD1222 vaccination. The CDR3 sequence is CASSSKGQGRETQYF. The nucleotide sequence reads TGCGCCAGCAGCTCCAAGGGACAGGGGAGGGAGACCCAGTACTTC.